This T cell receptor (beta chain) is drawn from a study of blood T cell repertoires in COVID-19. Across the study: The origin of the acute and convalescent COVID-19 samples was the United States, Italy and Spain. PBMCs, B-cell-depleted T cells, or T cells were the source of the cDNA or gDNA that made up the material.

In the original processing: Researchers report that nucleated cell counts were estimated from reference gene primer amplification. Profiling relied on immunoSEQ multiplex PCR, and the TCRdb table lists in-frame clones only, not all of them. V and J calls and clone size are as listed in that table; D and trimming were resolved from the DNA. The repertoire holds fewer than 100,000 clones, roughly four fifths seen once, with 25% to 30% in the top ten. In germline, CDR1 is KGHSH, CDR2 LQKENI. The CDR3 consists of 12 residues. Trimming shortened V by 2 bases and J by 9 bases, and 11 bases separated the two germline ends.

The V and J genes are TRBV18 and TRBJ2-7; tentative D call: TRBD1 (6 bases). The source of this sequence is a human donor in a cohort sampled during active COVID-19. Sequencing input: peripheral blood. The CDR3 DNA follows: TGTGCCAGCTCACCAGACAGGCGCGGGCAGTACTTC. It codes for CASSPDRRGQYF.